The entry below gives a single TCR beta chain sequence along with its context. Its specificity is unknown. This sample is drawn from a study of blood T cell dynamics during melanoma immunotherapy. On the study more broadly: First-line therapy was either pembrolizumab or nivolumab with ipilimumab for metastatic melanoma.

Study-wide points: Immune-effector CD8+ cells best matched cell-free DNA CDR3 sequences and were most clonal.

The trim removed 5 bases at V and 3 bases at J, leaving 10 bases unmatched. Germline V gene lookup returns CDR1 SGHVS and CDR2 FNYEAQ. The CDR3 is 17 residues long. Described time point: week 3, after first cycle of checkpoint inhibitor. Prior systemic cancer therapy, immunosuppressant use and other active malignancies excluded patients. For sorted CD8+ subsets, all extracted DNA was loaded. Data came from immunoSEQ multiplex PCR; TCRdb stores just in-frame clones and leaves some out. This sample carries roughly 16,000 clones, less than 95% of them seen once, and the ten largest clones take 0.2% to 0.25%.

The sequence came from a human donor with melanoma. The chain couples TRBV7-6 to TRBJ2-7, with 13 bases identical to TRBD2. The sequences come from effector memory CD8+ T cells from blood, collected from a patient treated with checkpoint blockade. The CDR3, as DNA: TGTGCCAGCAGCCTCAGAGCCGGGACTAGCGGGAACTACGAGCAGTACTTC. It translates to CASSLRAGTSGNYEQYF.